This TCR beta chain was identified in a study of Graves' ophthalmopathy and Graves' hyperthyroidism. Study-level findings and limits: Using 13 signatures, a model distinguished ophthalmopathy from stable hyperthyroidism, reaching around 90% sensitivity and 81.08% specificity. Also, most clonotypes expanded in the thyroid above 0.001 frequency appeared in blood.

This clonotype has a count of ten or more. Antigen specificity is unknown. The diagnosis was founded upon clinical symptoms, serum thyroxine, TRAb, thyroid ultrasound and orbital computed tomography. Using RNA transcripts, the TCR beta CDR3 regions were amplified. The library came from an HTBI-primed first-round RT-PCR and a second-round multiplex PCR. From the multiplex PCR reads, TCRdb called clonotypes with MiXCR, one entry per CDR3 protein. The table shows roughly 300,000 distinct CDR3 sequences, with under 20% occurring only once. V gave up 0 bases and J gave up 0 bases, with 12 bases separating them. CDR3 length: 16 residues. CDR1 SGHNT and CDR2 YYREEE come from the germline V gene (reference sequence).

The TCR was taken from an adult man with Graves' ophthalmopathy. This chain links TRBV5-4 with TRBJ1-2; D might be TRBD1 (5 bases). Sequenced sample: peripheral blood. DNA of the CDR3: TGTGCCAGCAGCTTGGAGGGGATGAGGTCTAACTATGGCTACACCTTC. Translation: CASSLEGMRSNYGYTF.